The 3 T cell receptor beta chains reported below all come from one sample, sequenced in a study of beta chain features in type 1 diabetes. The whole isolated RNA underwent reverse transcription, so sequencing captured expressed TCRB transcripts. Sequencing was performed with immunoSEQ multiplex PCR; in TCRdb, only in-frame clones are kept and a portion is missing. Of about 320,000 clones in the sample, about 15% are singletons; the top ten hold 6.7%. Material: central memory CD4+ T cells from blood. The receptors originated from a man younger than 45 in good health.

Only a few counts were recorded for this clone. The chain joins TRBV2 to TRBJ1-2; a weak D match, TRBD1 (6 bases). CDR3 length equals 12 residues. The V gene lost 4 bases and the J gene lost 5 bases, with 8 bases spanning the gap. Germline-derived CDR1 and CDR2 are SNHLY and FYNNEI. The CDR3 reads CASSVQGYGYTF. CDR3 nucleotide sequence: TGTGCCAGCAGTGTACAGGGTTATGGCTACACCTTC. Based on the CDR3 plus reference TRBV2 and TRBJ1-2, the full variable domain is EPEVTQTPSHQVTQMGQEVILRCVPISNHLYFYWYRQILGQKVEFLVSFYNNEISEKSEIFDDQFSVERPDGSNFTLKIRSTKLEDSAMYFCASSVQGYGYTFGSGTRLTVV.

In this sample, this clone turned up a few times. This rearrangement joins TRBV7-2 to TRBJ2-3; 12 bases map to TRBD2. Per the germline V gene, CDR1 is SGHTA and CDR2 is FQGNSA. J was trimmed by 3 bases and V by 0 bases; bases with no gene match: 10. The CDR3 is 19 amino acids. In nucleotides, the CDR3 is TGTGCCAGCAGCTTAGCTCTACTAGCGGGAGGTGGGCAGACAGATACGCAGTATTTT. Protein: CASSLALLAGGGQTDTQYF.

This clone was found many times. This chain joins TRBV5-4 and TRBJ1-1, with 9 bases fitting TRBD1. Germline values: CDR1 SGHNT, CDR2 YYREEE (reference sequence). This CDR3 has 16 residues. Trimming cost V 10 bases and J 0 bases; bases outside gene matches: 13. CDR3: CAVFHGTGTLNTEAFF. The CDR3 bases are TGTGCCGTTTTTCACGGGACAGGGACCTTGAACACTGAAGCTTTCTTT. The full variable domain, in which reference TRBV5-4 and TRBJ1-1 provide the parts outside the CDR3, is ETGVTQSPTHLIKTRGQQVTLRCSSQSGHNTVSWYQQALGQGPQFIFQYYREEENGRGNFPPRFSGLQFPNYSSELNVNALELDDSALYLCAVFHGTGTLNTEAFFGQGTRLTVV.